This entry is about one TCR beta chain. The data belong to a study of blood T cell repertoires in COVID-19. Germline trimming cut 5 bases from V and 3 bases from J; bases unmatched to any gene: 4. Germline V gene data show CDR1 as LNHDA and CDR2 as SQIVND (reference sequence). The CDR3 loop spans 16 amino acids. The repertoire was sequenced with immunoSEQ multiplex PCR; TCRdb's copy has only in-frame clones and lacks some. This repertoire shows around 100,000 clones, 70% to 90% found once; its top ten account for 3.1%. The rearrangement joins TRBV19 to TRBJ2-2; 12 nucleotides agree with TRBD1. The TCR originated in a man aged 50-59 years in a cohort sampled during active COVID-19. Sequencing was done on a sample of peripheral blood. DNA for the CDR3: TGTGCCAGTAGTGGGGACAGGGGGCGGTACACCGGGGAGCTGTTTTTT. Translated: CASSGDRGRYTGELFF. The full variable domain, in which reference TRBV19 and TRBJ2-2 provide the parts outside the CDR3, is DGGITQSPKYLFRKEGQNVTLSCEQNLNHDAMYWYRQDPGQGLRLIYYSQIVNDFQKGDIAEGYSVSREKKESFPLTVTSAQKNPTAFYLCASSGDRGRYTGELFFGEGSRLTVL.